Below are 13 T cell receptor beta chains sequenced from a single sample in a study of cytomegalovirus exposure and HLA in healthy donors. Primers: 60 Vbeta forward and 13 Jbeta reverse. TCRdb's copy holds only in-frame clones and misses some; the assay was immunoSEQ multiplex PCR. The sample includes some 200,000 clones. Sequencing was performed on PBMCs. These receptors originate from a boy aged 5-17 years in good health and CMV-seronegative.

The rearrangement links TRBV14 to TRBJ2-1, with a possible D match to TRBD1 (5 bases). The CDR3 has 15 residues. Germline-derived CDR1 and CDR2 are SGHDN and FVKESK. Trimming took off 5 bases at V and 3 bases at J, with 14 bases between the two ends. In nucleotides, the CDR3 is TGTGCCAGCAGCTTATCGCCCGACAGCTACAATGAGCAGTTCTTC. Amino acids: CASSLSPDSYNEQFF.

This chain uses TRBV30 with TRBJ2-1, with TRBD2 as a possible D gene (6 bases). Germline values: CDR1 GTSNPN, CDR2 SVGIG (reference sequence). The CDR3 totals 12 residues. The V end was cut by 2 bases, the J end by 8 bases, with 10 bases between. CDR3 region: CAWSLASHEQFF. As DNA, the CDR3 is TGTGCCTGGAGTCTAGCGTCGCATGAGCAGTTCTTC.

The gene calls are TRBV5-4 and TRBJ2-7, with D maybe TRBD1 (5 bases). V lost 0 bases and J 2 bases, leaving 12 bases between the germline ends. The germline V gene encodes CDR1 SGHNT and CDR2 YYREEE (reference sequence). The CDR3 is 15 amino acids. The CDR3 here is CASSLEGPGTYEQYF. The CDR3, as DNA: TGTGCCAGCAGCTTGGAGGGGCCGGGCACCTACGAGCAGTACTTC.

This chain joins TRBV4-2 and TRBJ1-3; 10 nucleotides align to TRBD1. The CDR3 consists of 17 residues. V trimming: 3 bases; J trimming: 0 bases; junction bases outside the gene matches: 5. Germline values: CDR1 LGHNA, CDR2 YNFKEQ. This CDR3 reads CASSQRDRGDSGNTIYF. The CDR3 nucleotides read TGTGCCAGCAGCCAGAGGGACAGGGGAGACTCTGGAAACACCATATATTTT.

The V gene is TRBV7-4, the J gene TRBJ2-7; TRBD1 matches at 9 bases. The ends lost 4 bases at V and 4 bases at J; junction bases unmatched: 20. The germline V gene has CDR1 SGHVT and CDR2 SQSDAQ. CDR3 length equals 19 residues. Written as DNA, the CDR3 is TGTGCCAGCAGCTCCAAGACAGGGGGATCGGTTTATTTAGGGTACGAGCAGTACTTC. Its protein product is CASSSKTGGSVYLGYEQYF. Combining the CDR3 with reference TRBV7-4 and TRBJ2-7 gives the whole variable domain GAGVSQSPRYKVAKRGRDVALRCDSISGHVTLYWYRQTLGQGSEVLTYSQSDAQRDKSGRPSGRFSAERPERSVSTLKIQRTEQGDSAVYLCASSSKTGGSVYLGYEQYFGPGTRLTVT.

The J gene is TRBJ2-3, the V gene TRBV2, with TRBD2 matching over 9 bases. Germline CDR1 and CDR2: SNHLY and FYNNEI. The V and J ends lost 1 base and 5 bases, in that order; junction bases with no gene match: 7. The CDR3 covers 16 residues. The CDR3 sequence: CASSEGAGGPGDTQYF. CDR3 sequence (DNA): TGTGCCAGCAGTGAAGGGGCGGGGGGGCCAGGAGATACGCAGTATTTT.

The J gene is TRBJ2-1, the V gene TRBV4-2; weak D call: TRBD2 (7 bases). The CDR3 is 16 residues long. Per the germline V gene, CDR1 is LGHNA and CDR2 is YNFKEQ. The V and J ends lost 2 bases and 7 bases respectively, with 18 bases between them. The CDR3 loop is CASSQSGGGSGNEQFF. The CDR3 region has the DNA TGTGCCAGCAGCCAAAGTGGGGGGGGCTCGGGTAATGAGCAGTTCTTC.

This chain uses TRBV7-2 with TRBJ2-1; TRBD2 might be the D (5 bases). CDR3 length: 13 residues. V lost 1 base to trimming and J lost 11 bases, with 12 bases between them. Germline V lookup: CDR1 SGHTA, CDR2 FQGNSA. CDR3 residues: CASSLGVWEKQFF. The DNA of the CDR3 is TGTGCCAGCAGCTTAGGGGTCTGGGAGAAGCAGTTCTTC.

The rearrangement links TRBV7-3 to TRBJ2-3, with a tentative D call TRBD2 (5 bases). CDR1 and CDR2 from the germline V gene are SGHTA and FQGTGA. V was pared by 2 bases and J by 1 base, with 16 bases between. The CDR3 runs to 17 residues. DNA for the CDR3: TGTGCCAGCAGCTTAGGTCCCCGGGGTCTGCGCACAGATACGCAGTATTTT. This encodes CASSLGPRGLRTDTQYF. Complete variable domain (other parts from reference TRBV7-3 and TRBJ2-3): GAGVSQTPSNKVTEKGKYVELRCDPISGHTALYWYRQSLGQGPEFLIYFQGTGAADDSGLPNDRFFAVRPEGSVSTLKIQRTERGDSAVYLCASSLGPRGLRTDTQYFGPGTRLTVL.

The V call is TRBV7-9, the J call TRBJ1-5; D may be TRBD1 (5 bases). Germline V lookup: CDR1 SEHNR, CDR2 FQNEAQ (reference sequence). Trimming stripped 4 bases from V and 9 bases from J, with 16 bases between. This CDR3 has 14 amino acids. The CDR3 spells CASSSGGGPAPQHF. The CDR3 DNA sequence: TGTGCCAGCAGCTCCGGCGGGGGACCGGCGCCCCAGCATTTT. Looking up the rest from reference TRBV7-9 and TRBJ1-5 gives the full variable domain: DTGVSQNPRHKITKRGQNVTFRCDPISEHNRLYWYRQTLGQGPEFLTYFQNEAQLEKSRLLSDRFSAERPKGSFSTLEIQRTEQGDSAMYLCASSSGGGPAPQHFGDGTRLSIL.

This chain links TRBV7-2 with TRBJ2-3; D not certain. This CDR3 comprises 12 residues. Trimming left V 2 bases short and J 4 bases short, with 4 bases between. Germline loops: CDR1 SGHTA, CDR2 FQGNSA. The CDR3 is CASSLLADTQYF. For the CDR3, the DNA is TGTGCCAGCAGCTTACTAGCAGATACGCAGTATTTT.

The chain employs TRBV19 and TRBJ1-5; 10 bases match TRBD1. The CDR3 sequence is 15 residues long. J lost 6 bases, V lost 9 bases, and 11 bases had no gene match. Germline loops: CDR1 LNHDA, CDR2 SQIVND (reference sequence). The CDR3 nucleotides read TGTGCCAGCCAGACAGGGGGCAAGGGAGTTCAGCCCCAGCATTTT. Its translation: CASQTGGKGVQPQHF. The variable domain in full, completed from reference TRBV19 and TRBJ1-5, reads DGGITQSPKYLFRKEGQNVTLSCEQNLNHDAMYWYRQDPGQGLRLIYYSQIVNDFQKGDIAEGYSVSREKKESFPLTVTSAQKNPTAFYLCASQTGGKGVQPQHFGDGTRLSIL.

The chain carries TRBV27 and TRBJ2-1; D possibly corresponds to TRBD1 (5 bases). This CDR3 comprises 17 residues. The germline V gene encodes CDR1 MNHEY and CDR2 SMNVEV (reference sequence). Trimming shortened V by 6 bases and J by 6 bases, and 24 bases separated the two germline ends. Here the CDR3 DNA reads TGTGCCAGCAGAATTATCAAAGGGGCCGCGGCTGGCAATGAGCAGTTCTTC. Its protein product is CASRIIKGAAAGNEQFF.